This is a list of T cell receptor beta chains from one sample in a study of T-cell reconstitution after alpha-beta-depleted transplantation in children. TCRdb re-called the PCR reads with MiXCR, one entry per CDR3 protein. The sample has 800,000 to 1,000,000 distinct CDR3 sequences; 25% to 35% are singletons. The material was PBMCs, mostly from graft donor cells, obtained 360 days after TCRalphabeta/CD19-depleted stem cell transplant. All receptors derive from a boy under two years old who had a stem cell transplant for SCID, so the T cells may come from the graft donor. Each CDR3 is given with its conserved first and last residue. Fields, in order: CDR3 length, J gene, V gene, D gene, clone size, CDR3 DNA, CDR3 protein. The D gene is left open where the match is weak. Clone size is not always given. Where it is, it says once, few, many or a class for expanded clones.

>13|TRBJ1-2|TRBV6-1|TRBD1|NA
TGTGCCAGCAGCCACAGGGGACAGGGTGACTACACCTTC
CASSHRGQGDYTF
>16|TRBJ1-6|TRBV5-1|NA|NA
TGCGCCAGCAGCTTGGTCGCAGGCCCGAATAATTCACCCCTCCACTTT
CASSLVAGPNNSPLHF
>15|TRBJ2-1|TRBV6-5|NA|NA
TGTGCCAGCAGTTCGGAGGGTGGGAGCTACAATGAGCAGTTCTTC
CASSSEGGSYNEQFF
>14|TRBJ2-1|TRBV20-1|TRBD2|NA
TGCAGTGCTAGGTTGACTAGCCTTCTGGATGAGCAGTTCTTC
CSARLTSLLDEQFF
>11|TRBJ1-3|TRBV7-9|TRBD1|few
TGTGCCAGCAATCCGGGACAGGGGATATATTTT
CASNPGQGIYF
>15|TRBJ1-1|TRBV7-9|NA|few
TGTGCCAGCAGCCCAGAGGGACGGTGGAACACTGAAGCTTTCTTT
CASSPEGRWNTEAFF
>13|TRBJ1-2|TRBV12-3/TRBV12-4|NA|few
TGTGCCAGCAGCTCAGGGGTTTACTATGGCTACACCTTC
CASSSGVYYGYTF
>14|TRBJ1-1|TRBV5-1|NA|NA
TGCGCCAGCAGCTCCCTTGGGGCGTACACTGAAGCTTTCTTT
CASSSLGAYTEAFF
>13|TRBJ1-1|TRBV6-1|NA|NA
TGTGCCAGCAGTCGATCGACTACCAGTGAAGCTTTCTTT
CASSRSTTSEAFF
>18|TRBJ2-1|TRBV7-3|TRBD2|few
TGTGCCAGCAGCTTCCTTCTGACTAGCGGGAGGATTCGGAATGAGCAGTTCTTC
CASSFLLTSGRIRNEQFF
>15|TRBJ2-7|TRBV6-2/TRBV6-3|TRBD1|NA
TGTGCCAGCAGTTATCGGACAGGACTTTCCTACGAGCAGTACTTC
CASSYRTGLSYEQYF
>14|TRBJ2-7|TRBV18|TRBD1|NA
TGTGCCAGCTCACGCCGGGACAGGTCCTACGAGCAGTACTTC
CASSRRDRSYEQYF
>15|TRBJ2-1|TRBV7-3|NA|once
TGTGCCAGCAGCTCCCGCCGGGACCCCACCAGTGAGCAGTTCTTC
CASSSRRDPTSEQFF
>12|TRBJ2-7|TRBV29-1|TRBD1|NA
TGCAGCTTCCTCGGACAGGGCTACGAGCAGTACTTC
CSFLGQGYEQYF
>16|TRBJ2-7|TRBV6-1|NA|few
TGTGCCAGCAGCATAGACAGCCTATTTAGCTCCTACGAGCAGTACTTC
CASSIDSLFSSYEQYF
>15|TRBJ2-2|TRBV10-3|NA|NA
TGTGCCATCAGTTTACAGGGACCGAACACCGGGGAGCTGTTTTTT
CAISLQGPNTGELFF
>15|TRBJ2-5|TRBV5-1|TRBD2|NA
TGCGCCAGCAGCGCCTTACTAGCGGGGGAAAAGACCCAGTACTTC
CASSALLAGEKTQYF
>17|TRBJ2-2|TRBV4-1|NA|few
TGCGCCAGCAGCCAAGATCCAAGGGGCAGCTTCGCCGGGGAGCTGTTTTTT
CASSQDPRGSFAGELFF
>15|TRBJ2-7|TRBV7-2|TRBD1|few
TGTGCCAGCAGCACCTGGAGACAGGGGAAAGACGAGCAGTACTTC
CASSTWRQGKDEQYF
>13|TRBJ1-1|TRBV6-1|NA|once
TGTGCCTCGGGCGGCCGCAGAGACACTGAAGCTTTCTTT
CASGGRRDTEAFF
>13|TRBJ2-5|TRBV29-1|NA|NA
TGCAGCGTTGAGAGTTGGTCCCAAGAGACCCAGTACTTC
CSVESWSQETQYF
>15|TRBJ2-1|TRBV4-1|TRBD1|NA
TGCGCCAGCAGCCAATGGGACAGGGGAATGGATGAGCAGTTCTTC
CASSQWDRGMDEQFF
>15|TRBJ2-1|TRBV10-3|NA|many
TGTGCCATCAGTGAAGAGAGGGGGTCCTACAATGAGCAGTTCTTC
CAISEERGSYNEQFF
>16|TRBJ2-2|TRBV28|NA|NA
TGTGCCAGCAGTTTGTGGCGGACCACGGCCACCGGGGAGCTGTTTTTT
CASSLWRTTATGELFF
>18|TRBJ2-3|TRBV6-1|TRBD2|many
TGTGCCAGCAGTGAAATAGGGCTAGCGGGGATAACCAGAGATACGCAGTATTTT
CASSEIGLAGITRDTQYF
>15|TRBJ2-4|TRBV20-1|NA|NA
TGCAGTGCTAGAGATCTAGGAACAACCAAAAACATTCAGTACTTC
CSARDLGTTKNIQYF
>16|TRBJ1-5|TRBV12-3/TRBV12-4|NA|few
TGTGCCAGCAGTTTTGGGGAGGGAGGAGGCAATCAGCCCCAGCATTTT
CASSFGEGGGNQPQHF
>16|TRBJ2-7|TRBV5-1|NA|NA
TGCGCCAGCAGCTTTGGTGGACAGCCCTGGGCGTACGAGCAGTACTTC
CASSFGGQPWAYEQYF
>14|TRBJ2-1|TRBV6-5|NA|NA
TGTGCCAGCAGTTTTGACTATCTGGTCAATGAGCAGTTCTTC
CASSFDYLVNEQFF
>14|TRBJ2-2|TRBV7-9|NA|NA
TGTGCCAGCAGCGGGCACAGGGACACCGGGGAGCTGTTTTTT
CASSGHRDTGELFF
>12|TRBJ2-3|TRBV29-1|NA|few
TGCAGCGTTCGGGCTAGCACAGATACGCAGTATTTT
CSVRASTDTQYF
>19|TRBJ2-7|TRBV4-2|TRBD1|NA
TGTGCCAGCAGCCAAGATCTGCCAGGGGGCCGCTACGTGGGCCACGAGCAGTACTTC
CASSQDLPGGRYVGHEQYF
>17|TRBJ2-3|TRBV11-2|TRBD2|few
TGTGCCAGCAGCTTAGATTCCCGGGGGGGCCGTACAGATACGCAGTATTTT
CASSLDSRGGRTDTQYF